Given below is one T cell receptor (beta chain) in context. Antigen specificity is unknown. This sample stems from a study of CD8 T cells in ankylosing spondylitis. TCRdb called the 5' RACE reads again in MiXCR, with one record for every CDR3 protein. The sample has more than 200,000 distinct CDR3 sequences, about 24% seen once; the top ten hold roughly 0.67%. The CDR3 is 11 amino acids. Trimming pared 6 bases from V and 3 bases from J, leaving 5 bases between. Findings and limits, study-wide: The study looked at matched synovial fluid samples from ankylosing spondylitis patients. Disease-linked clones were reported to be significantly enriched there. Earlier authors reported some of these motif variants in reactive arthritis synovial fluid and blood.

Sequenced sample: blood, either unsorted or a sorted T cell fraction (not recorded which). The chain joins TRBV12-3 or TRBV12-4 to TRBJ1-1; no definite D call. This TCR was recovered from a male donor with ankylosing spondylitis or in good health (not recorded which). CDR3 nucleotides: TGTGCCAGCAGGAGGCACACTGAAGCTTTCTTT. Its protein product is CASRRHTEAFF.